These 5 T cell receptor beta chains originate from one sample sequenced in a study of blood T cell repertoires in COVID-19. Clones were read by immunoSEQ multiplex PCR, and TCRdb kept only the in-frame ones, dropping some. The data show approximately 500,000 clones, approximately 91% seen once. The sequenced sample was peripheral blood. The source of these receptors is a woman between 50 and 59 years old with COVID-19, enrolled during active disease.

The chain recombines TRBV6-6 with TRBJ2-3; D is ambiguous. The CDR3 totals 15 residues. Germline V gene lookup returns CDR1 MNHNY and CDR2 SVGAGI (reference sequence). The V gene lost 6 bases and the J gene lost 0 bases, with 13 bases spanning the gap. CDR3 DNA: TGTGCCAGCAGCCTATTACAGATAAGCACAGATACGCAGTATTTT. As protein: CASSLLQISTDTQYF.

Note on this clone: Mismatch with germline at one junction end may stem from a read error. The CDR3 reads CASSPQSPGSTDTQYF. The DNA of the CDR3 is TGTGCCAGTAGTCCACAATCACCGGGGAGCACGGATACGCAGTATTTT. V gene TRBV19 combines with J gene TRBJ2-3; tentative D call: TRBD2 (5 bases). Germline CDR1 LNHDA, CDR2 SQIVND (reference sequence). This CDR3 spans 16 amino acids.

On this clone itself: The same CDR3 can be traced to other DNA sequences in this sample. The chain carries TRBV6-2 or TRBV6-3 and TRBJ1-5; no definite D call. V lost 5 bases to trimming and J lost 3 bases, with 8 bases between them. The CDR3 has 13 residues. CDR1 is MNHEY, CDR2 SVGEGT, per germline. CDR3 bases: TGTGCCAGCAGTCCAGTCTCCAATCAGCCCCAGCATTTT. Residues: CASSPVSNQPQHF.

J is TRBJ2-4 and V is TRBV4-1; 7 bases are shared with TRBD2. Germline V gene data show CDR1 as MGHRA and CDR2 as YSYEKL. This CDR3 comprises 14 residues. The V and J ends lost 0 bases and 9 bases, in that order; junction bases with no gene match: 5. The CDR3 sequence: CASSQDGGMSIQYF. The CDR3 nucleotides are TGCGCCAGCAGCCAAGACGGGGGGATGAGCATTCAGTACTTC.

V usage is TRBV5-4 and J usage is TRBJ2-3; a weak D match, TRBD2 (6 bases). Trimming took 4 bases from V and 4 from J, leaving 19 bases between them. Germline V gene lookup returns CDR1 SGHNT and CDR2 YYREEE (reference sequence). The length of the CDR3 is 16 residues. CDR3 region: CASSPAGTGGADTQYF. The CDR3, as DNA: TGTGCCAGCAGCCCAGCCGGGACCGGAGGGGCAGATACGCAGTATTTT. Full variable domain (missing parts from reference TRBV5-4 and TRBJ2-3): ETGVTQSPTHLIKTRGQQVTLRCSSQSGHNTVSWYQQALGQGPQFIFQYYREEENGRGNFPPRFSGLQFPNYSSELNVNALELDDSALYLCASSPAGTGGADTQYFGPGTRLTVL.